Listed below are T cell receptor beta chains from one sample, sequenced in a study of glioma-infiltrating T cells after dendritic cell vaccination. Libraries were prepared by immunoSEQ multiplex PCR; TCRdb keeps only in-frame clonotypes and omits some of them. Of about 24,000 clones listed, around nine tenths are singletons. The sample here was blood, taken after dendritic cell vaccination. The receptors shown here come from a human donor with glioblastoma. Each CDR3 is given with its conserved first and last residue.

>TRBV5-6
CASSRGLAYEQYF
>TRBV30
CAWTLQGNTIYF
>TRBV10-3
CATGEGGEQFF
>TRBV27
CASRIGGGRNYGYTF
>TRBV27
CASSSTGTGQGYTF
>TRBV5-1
CASSLTSSSGANVLTF
>TRBV7-2
CASSTYDDTWDRAYEQYF
>TRBV5-4
CASSLAARGNEKLFF
>TRBV7-9
CASTHGSSYEQYF
>TRBV13
CASSPGTVYNEQFF
>TRBV7-2
CASSFYSAGRGGGDTQYF
>TRBV19
CASSSGQGAGTYGYTF
>TRBV2
CATQGDANYGYTF
>TRBV6-5
CASSYGGGLNEKLFF
>TRBV7-2
CASSSYSDTQYF
>TRBV5-1
CASSSTGTGDTTQYF
>TRBV19
CASRLGLRTTDTQYF
>TRBV6-5
CASCLNRLNTEAFF
>TRBV9
CASSVDGTGNEKLFF
>TRBV7-2
CASSSGSPAGANVLTF
>TRBV7-9
CASSLDTGNTIYF
>TRBV4-1
CASSLRQGDYGYTF
>TRBV5-1
CASSRRQPGNNEQFF
>TRBV7-2
CASSRGGGGGPYNEQFF
>TRBV14
CASSQGPVEQYF
>TRBV5-1
CASSLGQGATEAFF
>TRBV19
CASSIIGTNSYNEQFF
>TRBV18
CASSQLGTENTEAFF
>TRBV5-1
CASSVHRGDEKLFF
>TRBV12-5
CASGLTLNQPQHF
>TRBV10-3
CAISELPGEAFF
>TRBV5-6
CASSIQGSNQPQHF
>TRBV5-4
CASSSAGGGASDTQYF
>TRBV6-6
CASSSPEFF
>TRBV4-1
CASSSGLAGGRQETQYF
>TRBV2
CASGGGTGRSGANVLTF
>TRBV5-4
CASSLKGSITGELFF
>TRBV4-2
CASSQRGGTFF
>TRBV19
CASKSGGRDNSPLHF
>TRBV27
CASSLTTGLYGETQYF
>TRBV7-9
CASLAGGSTDTQYF
>TRBV6-6
CAAGELDTQYF
>TRBV7-9
CASSPRGGNTEAFF